This T cell receptor (beta chain) was sequenced for a study of tumor-infiltrating lymphocytes in localized non-small cell lung cancer. Study-wide context: Patients included smokers and never-smokers with various histologies, some sampled after neoadjuvant chemotherapy. From each patient, both tumor and uninvolved lung, non-adjacent to tumor, were sampled.

The method was immunoSEQ multiplex PCR; TCRdb's version includes in-frame clones alone and lacks a portion of them. The table shows 3,000 or so clones, with roughly two thirds occurring only once. After removal of 0 bases from V and 0 bases from J, the junction contained 5 bases not matched to a gene. Germline V gene data show CDR1 as SGHVS and CDR2 as FNYEAQ. The CDR3 length is 19 residues. Study-wide points: Available tissue quantity limited TCR sequencing to a patient subset. Each assay used a separate piece of the same tissue.

Note on this clone: Its antigen is currently unknown.

This chain connects TRBV7-6 to TRBJ2-1, with 13 bases matching TRBD2. This sequence originates from a human donor with non-small cell lung cancer. The sequencing sample was made of uninvolved lung tissue not adjacent to the tumor. In DNA form, the CDR3 reads TGTGCCAGCAGCTTAGCAGGACTAGCGGGAGAGATCTCCTACAATGAGCAGTTCTTC. Protein: CASSLAGLAGEISYNEQFF.